This is a list of T cell receptor beta chains from one sample in a study of CD4 and CD8 cells across lung adenocarcinoma regions. TCRdb re-derived calls from the PCR reads in MiXCR, one entry per CDR3 protein. The sample gives 12,000 or so distinct CDR3 sequences, roughly 47% of which show up once; less than 35% is in the top ten. Sequenced: CD8+ T cells from the margin of a lung tumor. The receptors come from a male donor with lung adenocarcinoma. The CD4 and CD8 labels of this study may be unreliable. Each CDR3 is given with its conserved first and last residue. The D gene is left open where the match is weak. The listing skips clone size in some rows; elsewhere it reads once, few, many or a size class.

TRBD2,many,TRBV7-3,TRBJ2-1,TGTGCCAGCAGCTTAATGGGAGGGCCATCCTACAATGAGCAGTTCTTC,CASSLMGGPSYNEQFF
.,many,TRBV7-9,TRBJ2-3,TGTGCCAGCAGCTTTTTGGCAGATACGCAGTATTTT,CASSFLADTQYF
TRBD2,few,TRBV6-1,TRBJ2-1,TGTGCCAGCGAGAGGACTAGCGGGATGTACAATGAGCAGTTCTTC,CASERTSGMYNEQFF
.,many,TRBV6-1,TRBJ2-7,TGTGCCAGCAGATCCTTATACGAGCAGTACTTC,CASRSLYEQYF
TRBD2,many,TRBV6-1,TRBJ2-2,TGTGCCACCCAACTAGCGGGAGCGAACACCGGGGAGCTGTTTTTT,CATQLAGANTGELFF
TRBD1,.,TRBV6-5,TRBJ2-5,TGTGCCAGCAGTTCCTCCGCTACCGGGACAGGGGGCCGGGATACGCAGTACTTC,CASSSSATGTGGRDTQYF
.,.,TRBV6-1,TRBJ2-2,TGTGCCAGCGGAAAGCAAACAGGTTATGCGAGCACCGGGGAGCAGTTTTTT,CASGKQTGYASTGEQFF
TRBD1,medium-sized,TRBV6-2/TRBV6-3,TRBJ2-1,TGTGCCAGCAGTTACTCAATTGGGACAGCATACAATGAGCAGTTCTTC,CASSYSIGTAYNEQFF
.,.,TRBV6-7,TRBJ2-5,TGTGCCACCGGTTTCCGGGGGCGTCACCCAGATACCCAGTACTTC,CATGFRGRHPDTQYF
TRBD2,.,TRBV6-1,TRBJ2-3,TGTGCCAGCAGACAAGGGCTAGCGGGTGCTCGTAAAGATACGCAGTACTTT,CASRQGLAGARKDTQYF
.,.,TRBV6-1,TRBJ2-3,TGTGGCAGGGGGAGGGGGGGCGGAGACACAGATACGCAGTATTTT,CGRGRGGGDTDTQYF
.,.,TRBV6-2/TRBV6-3,TRBJ1-1,TGTGCCGGTTCTTGGGGCGGCACTGAAGCTTTCTTT,CAGSWGGTEAFF
.,once,TRBV6-1,TRBJ2-4,TGTGCCAGCAGTGAGTTTGGGGTAAAGTTCTTC,CASSEFGVKFF
.,many,TRBV6-1,TRBJ2-5,TGTGCCAGCACCGCGCCAAATCAAGAGACCCAGTACTTC,CASTAPNQETQYF
TRBD2,few,TRBV12-3/TRBV12-4,TRBJ2-1,TGTGCCAGCAGTTTAGATAGCGGGATCAACAATGAGCAGTTCTTC,CASSLDSGINNEQFF
TRBD1,.,TRBV6-5,TRBJ2-2,TGTGCCAGCAGTTACGGGGACAGGGACACCGGGGAGCTGTTTTTT,CASSYGDRDTGELFF
TRBD2,once,TRBV10-3,TRBJ2-4,TGTGCCATCAGTGGGCCGGGACTAGCGGGCCCTACCAAAGACATTCAGTACTTC,CAISGPGLAGPTKDIQYF
.,.,TRBV6-8,TRBJ2-7,TGTGCCAGCAGTTCCGGGCTAGGGGGACGGGGTGCAGATACGCAGTACTTC,CASSSGLGGRGADTQYF
.,many,TRBV27,TRBJ2-7,TGTGCCAGCAGTCCAGGAGCGGGTTATTCCTACGAGCAGTACTTC,CASSPGAGYSYEQYF
.,.,TRBV25-1,TRBJ2-1,TGTGCCAGCAGTTGGGTGGGTGAGCAGTTCTTC,CASSWVGEQFF
TRBD2,many,TRBV7-3,TRBJ2-2,TGTGCCAGCAGCTTAACCAGCGGGGCGAACACCGGGGAGCTGTTTTTT,CASSLTSGANTGELFF
.,.,TRBV27,TRBJ2-5,TGTGCCAGCAGGGCACGAGGGGGGGGTGGCACAGAGACCCAGTACTTT,CASRARGGGGTETQYF
TRBD2,many,TRBV6-1,TRBJ2-7,TGTGCCAGCAGAAAAGGACTAGCGGACTCCTACGAGCAGTACTTC,CASRKGLADSYEQYF
TRBD1,.,TRBV6-1,TRBJ2-6,TGTGCCAGCAGTGACGGACGGGACAGCTTCTCTGGGGCCAACGTCCTGACTTTC,CASSDGRDSFSGANVLTF
.,.,TRBV27,TRBJ2-7,TGTGCCAGCGGGGGGGGCGGGGGCCGGGTCACAGATACGCAGTACTTC,CASGGGGGRVTDTQYF
.,.,TRBV27,TRBJ2-5,TGTGCCAGCAGTCCCGGGGCTGGCCCTAGCTCCTACAATGAGCAGTACTTC,CASSPGAGPSSYNEQYF
TRBD1,few,TRBV6-1,TRBJ2-5,TGTGCCAGCAGGGACCCGGGACAGGGGGCGGATGAGCAGTACTTC,CASRDPGQGADEQYF
.,.,TRBV5-1,TRBJ2-2,TGCGCCAGCAGCTTTGAGGGGCTTGGGACCGGGGAGCTGTTTTTT,CASSFEGLGTGELFF